This TCR beta chain stems from a study of T-cell memory formation after mild COVID-19. The CDR3 length is 10 residues. The V end was cut by 4 bases, the J end by 7 bases, with 4 bases between. This clonotype appeared a few times. A single record per CDR3 protein comes from TCRdb applying MiXCR to the 5' RACE reads. This table has 400,000 or so distinct CDR3 sequences, around 20% appearing once. This chain connects TRBV12-3 or TRBV12-4 to TRBJ1-2; D gene ambiguous. This sequence was found in an adult woman who had mild COVID-19 (a few samples of this study predate the infection). Cell type and time point are not known. Sequencing input: PBMCs or a T cell subset sorted from them (not recorded which). This CDR3 reads CASSSRGYTF. The CDR3 nucleotides read TGTGCCAGCAGTTCTCGTGGCTACACCTTC.